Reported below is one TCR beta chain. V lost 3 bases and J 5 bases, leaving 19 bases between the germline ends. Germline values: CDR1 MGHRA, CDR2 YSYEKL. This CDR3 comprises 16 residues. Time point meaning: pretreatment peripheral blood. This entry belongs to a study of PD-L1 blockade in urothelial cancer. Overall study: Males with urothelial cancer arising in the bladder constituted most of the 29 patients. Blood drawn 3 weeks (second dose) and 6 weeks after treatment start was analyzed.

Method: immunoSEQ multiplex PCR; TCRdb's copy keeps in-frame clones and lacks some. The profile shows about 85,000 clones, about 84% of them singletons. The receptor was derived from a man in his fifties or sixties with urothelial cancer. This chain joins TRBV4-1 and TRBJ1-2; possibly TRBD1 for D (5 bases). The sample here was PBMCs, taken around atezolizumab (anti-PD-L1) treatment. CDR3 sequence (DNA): TGCGCCAGCAGCCACCTCAAAACAGGCGTGTGGTATGGCTACACCTTC. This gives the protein CASSHLKTGVWYGYTF.